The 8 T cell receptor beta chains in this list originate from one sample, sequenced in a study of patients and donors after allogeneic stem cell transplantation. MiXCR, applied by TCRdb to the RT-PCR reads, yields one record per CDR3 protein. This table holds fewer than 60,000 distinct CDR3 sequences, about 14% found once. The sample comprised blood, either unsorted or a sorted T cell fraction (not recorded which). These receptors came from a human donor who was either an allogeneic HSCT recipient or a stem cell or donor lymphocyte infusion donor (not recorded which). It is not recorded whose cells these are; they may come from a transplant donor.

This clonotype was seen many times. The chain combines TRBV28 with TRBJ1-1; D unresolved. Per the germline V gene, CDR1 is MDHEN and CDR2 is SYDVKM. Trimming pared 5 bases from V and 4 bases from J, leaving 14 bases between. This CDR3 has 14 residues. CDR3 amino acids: CASSTISLATEAFF. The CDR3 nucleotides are TGTGCCAGCAGTACCATATCCCTAGCCACTGAAGCTTTCTTT. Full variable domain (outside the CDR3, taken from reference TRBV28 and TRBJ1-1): DVKVTQSSRYLVKRTGEKVFLECVQDMDHENMFWYRQDPGLGLRLIYFSYDVKMKEKGDIPEGYSVSREKKERFSLILESASTNQTSMYLCASSTISLATEAFFGQGTRLTVV.

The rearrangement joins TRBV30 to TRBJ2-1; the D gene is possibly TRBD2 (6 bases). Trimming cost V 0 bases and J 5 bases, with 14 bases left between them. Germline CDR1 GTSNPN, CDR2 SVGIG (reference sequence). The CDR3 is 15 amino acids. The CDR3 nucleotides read TGTGCCTGGAGTGTAGGTAGCGGAAAACACAATGAGCAGTTCTTC. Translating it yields CAWSVGSGKHNEQFF. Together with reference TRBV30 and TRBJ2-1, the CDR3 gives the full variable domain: SQTIHQWPATLVQPVGSPLSLECTVEGTSNPNLYWYRQAAGRGLQLLFYSVGIGQISSEVPQNLSASRPQDRQFILSSKKLLLSDSGFYLCAWSVGSGKHNEQFFGPGTRLTVL.

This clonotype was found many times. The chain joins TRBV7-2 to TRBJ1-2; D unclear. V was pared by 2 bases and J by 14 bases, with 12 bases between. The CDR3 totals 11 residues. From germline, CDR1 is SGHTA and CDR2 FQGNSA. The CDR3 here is CASSLLGFVTF. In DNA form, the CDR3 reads TGTGCCAGCAGCTTACTGGGTTTTGTTACCTTC.

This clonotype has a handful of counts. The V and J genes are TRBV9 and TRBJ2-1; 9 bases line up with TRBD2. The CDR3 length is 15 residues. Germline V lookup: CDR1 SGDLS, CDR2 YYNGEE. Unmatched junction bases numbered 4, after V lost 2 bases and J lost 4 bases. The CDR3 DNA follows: TGTGCCAGCAGCGTCCTAGCGGGGAGATACAATGAGCAGTTCTTC. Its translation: CASSVLAGRYNEQFF.

CDR3 region: CASGLLPSSYNEQFF. The CDR3 region has the DNA TGTGCCAGCGGACTACTACCGAGCTCCTACAATGAGCAGTTCTTC. V usage is TRBV27 and J usage is TRBJ2-1, with a possible D match to TRBD2 (6 bases). This CDR3 comprises 15 residues. The V end was cut by 8 bases, the J end by 0 bases, with 14 bases between. Germline V gives CDR1 MNHEY, CDR2 SMNVEV (reference sequence).

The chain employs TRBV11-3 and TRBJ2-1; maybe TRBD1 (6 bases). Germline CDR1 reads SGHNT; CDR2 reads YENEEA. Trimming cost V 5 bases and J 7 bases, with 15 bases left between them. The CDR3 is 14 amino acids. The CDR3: CASSRGGSTNEQFF. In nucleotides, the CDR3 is TGTGCCAGCAGCAGAGGGGGTAGCACTAATGAGCAGTTCTTC.

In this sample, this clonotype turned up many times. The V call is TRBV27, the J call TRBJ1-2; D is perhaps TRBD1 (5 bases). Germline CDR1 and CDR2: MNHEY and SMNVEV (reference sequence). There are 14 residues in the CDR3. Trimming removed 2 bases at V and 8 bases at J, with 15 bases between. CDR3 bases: TGTGCCAGCAGTTTAGGCTGGGACTTCGAGGGCTACACCTTC. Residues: CASSLGWDFEGYTF.

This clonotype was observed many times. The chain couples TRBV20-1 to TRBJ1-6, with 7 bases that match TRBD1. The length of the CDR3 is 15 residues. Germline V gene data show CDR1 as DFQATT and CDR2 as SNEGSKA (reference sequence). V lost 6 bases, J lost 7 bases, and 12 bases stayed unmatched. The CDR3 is CSARGLGTQNSPLHF. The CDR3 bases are TGCAGTGCCAGGGGGTTAGGGACACAGAATTCACCCCTCCACTTT.